The next 19 T cell receptor beta chains were all read from a single sample in a study of T-cell reconstitution after alpha-beta-depleted transplantation in children. The authors prepared the TCRbeta library with unique molecular identifiers. TCRdb recomputed calls from the PCR reads with MiXCR, one row per CDR3 protein. The repertoire holds approximately 500,000 distinct CDR3 sequences, 25% to 30% seen once, with 30% to 40% in the top ten. The sample in question was PBMCs, obtained before TCRalphabeta/CD19-depleted stem cell transplant. The receptors originated from a boy younger than two with Wiskott-Aldrich syndrome, due to receive a stem cell transplant.

The chain uses TRBV7-9 and TRBJ1-2, with TRBD1 matching 9 bases. This CDR3 spans 13 amino acids. The V gene end was trimmed by 5 bases and the J gene end by 7 bases; junction bases not matched to a gene: 5. The germline CDR1 and CDR2 sequences are SEHNR and FQNEAQ (reference sequence). CDR3 residues: CASSLGQGTGYTF. CDR3 DNA: TGTGCCAGCAGCCTAGGACAGGGGACTGGCTACACCTTC.

The CDR3 sequence is CASSLIQGAQANEKLFF. The CDR3 DNA reads as TGTGCCAGCAGTTTGATACAGGGGGCGCAGGCTAATGAAAAACTGTTTTTT. The V and J genes are TRBV6-5 and TRBJ1-4; 9 nucleotides line up with TRBD1. There are 17 residues in the CDR3. Unmatched junction bases numbered 9, after V lost 4 bases and J lost 3 bases. The V gene's germline CDR1 is MNHEY and CDR2 SVGAGI.

Only a few counts were recorded for this clonotype. V and J are TRBV29-1 and TRBJ1-3, with unresolved D. The germline V and J ends were trimmed by 4 bases and 0 bases, with 7 bases remaining between them. Germline loops: CDR1 SQVTM, CDR2 ANQGSEA. The CDR3 sequence is 13 residues long. The CDR3 DNA reads TGCAGCGTTGTGGCCTCCTCTGGAAACACCATATATTTT. This encodes CSVVASSGNTIYF.

V and J are TRBV6-1 and TRBJ2-7, with TRBD2 matching over 7 bases. The germline V gene has CDR1 MNHNS and CDR2 SASEGT. Losses at the gene ends were 10 bases for V and 1 base for J; bases not matched to a gene: 10. This CDR3 has 14 amino acids. CDR3 protein: CATKTSSASYEQYF. CDR3 nucleotide sequence: TGTGCCACTAAGACTAGCTCAGCGTCCTACGAGCAGTACTTC.

The chain carries TRBV10-3 and TRBJ2-7; 7 nucleotides match TRBD1. CDR1 ENHRY and CDR2 SYGVKD come from the germline V gene. The V and J ends lost 4 bases and 2 bases, in that order; junction bases with no gene match: 5. The CDR3 loop spans 14 amino acids. Here the CDR3 DNA reads TGTGCCATCAGTGGACAGGGACCAACCTACGAGCAGTACTTC. Translation gives CAISGQGPTYEQYF.

This rearrangement joins TRBV5-1 to TRBJ2-1; perhaps D is TRBD1 or TRBD2 (6 bases each). The CDR3 consists of 14 residues. V lost 0 bases, J lost 8 bases, and 12 bases lay in between. Germline assignment: CDR1 SGHRS and CDR2 YFSETQ. Here the CDR3 DNA reads TGCGCCAGCAGCTTGGATAGGGGGGAGGATGAGCAGTTCTTC. Translated: CASSLDRGEDEQFF.

This sequence joins TRBV20-1 and TRBJ1-5; 9 bases are shared with TRBD1. Trimming removed 2 bases from V and 4 bases from J; junction bases left unmatched: 9. In germline, CDR1 is DFQATT, CDR2 SNEGSKA (reference sequence). The CDR3 has 16 residues. The CDR3 DNA reads as TGCAGTGCTAGACCGGGACAGGGTAATGTTAATCAGCCCCAGCATTTT. It is translated as CSARPGQGNVNQPQHF.

This clonotype has only a few counts. V is TRBV28 and J is TRBJ2-7, with 10 nucleotides matching TRBD2. J gave up 3 bases and V 7 bases, and 9 bases lay outside the gene matches. Per the germline V gene, CDR1 is MDHEN and CDR2 is SYDVKM. The CDR3 runs 15 residues. CDR3 DNA sequence: TGTGCCAGCACCGCTGGAGGACTAGCGGTCTACGAGCAGTACTTC. As protein: CASTAGGLAVYEQYF.

The chain is built from TRBV3-1 and TRBJ1-1, with 7 positions matching TRBD1. J lost 5 bases, V lost 7 bases, and 10 bases had no gene match. CDR1 is LGHDT and CDR2 is YNNKEL in the germline V gene (reference sequence). The CDR3 is made up of 14 amino acids. CDR3 sequence (DNA): TGTGCCAGCACCTCTAGGGGGCTTCTGACTGAAGCTTTCTTT. Translation gives CASTSRGLLTEAFF.

The chain employs TRBV5-1 and TRBJ2-7, with TRBD1 matching over 7 bases. Germline-derived CDR1 and CDR2 are SGHRS and YFSETQ. The CDR3 runs 15 residues. V gave up 0 bases and J gave up 3 bases; unmatched junction bases: 6. CDR3 amino acids: CASSLVGGRIYEQYF. The CDR3, as DNA: TGCGCCAGCAGCTTGGTAGGGGGCAGAATCTACGAGCAGTACTTC.

This chain links TRBV28 with TRBJ1-2, with 8 bases that match TRBD1. This CDR3 region has 16 residues. V was clipped by 3 bases and J by 8 bases; unmatched bases: 14. Germline V gene sequence: CDR1 MDHEN, CDR2 SYDVKM. The CDR3: CASSFGAGGGLGGYTF. The CDR3 DNA reads TGTGCCAGCAGTTTCGGGGCAGGGGGCGGTCTGGGAGGCTACACCTTC.

J is TRBJ1-2 and V is TRBV5-1; TRBD1 aligns across 7 bases. The germline CDR1 and CDR2 sequences are SGHRS and YFSETQ. The CDR3 consists of 13 residues. After removal of 4 bases from V and 5 bases from J, the junction contained 5 bases not matched to a gene. CDR3: CASSVAGGYGYTF. CDR3 in DNA: TGCGCCAGCAGCGTCGCAGGGGGATATGGCTACACCTTC.

The rearrangement links TRBV30 to TRBJ2-1, with 9 bases that match TRBD1. The V segment lost 2 bases and the J segment 5 bases; nucleotides outside the gene matches: 10. This CDR3 comprises 16 residues. The germline CDR1 and CDR2 sequences are GTSNPN and SVGIG (reference sequence). This chain's CDR3 is CAWSRSGTGNHNEQFF. For the CDR3, the DNA is TGTGCCTGGAGTAGATCAGGGACAGGGAATCACAATGAGCAGTTCTTC.

The CDR3 protein is CASSRDSGGPLGTQYF. In DNA form, the CDR3 reads TGTGCCAGCAGTCGGGATAGCGGAGGACCCTTGGGGACCCAGTACTTC. The gene calls are TRBV12-3 or TRBV12-4 and TRBJ2-5; possible D gene TRBD2, 6 bases. Deletions cut 5 bases from V and 7 bases from J, with 23 bases between. The CDR3 has 16 amino acids.

This rearrangement joins TRBV15 to TRBJ2-7; 7 positions match TRBD1. CDR1 and CDR2 (germline): LNHNV, YYDKDF (reference sequence). This CDR3 has 13 residues. Germline trimming cut 5 bases from V and 4 bases from J; bases unmatched to any gene: 5. The CDR3 nucleotides read TGTGCCACCAGCGGGGGACAGATATACGAGCAGTACTTC. Translated, it gives CATSGGQIYEQYF.

J is TRBJ2-6 and V is TRBV21-1; TRBD1, as called in the table, went unchecked against the DNA. TRBV21-1 is a pseudogene. This CDR3 is 17 amino acids long. Here the CDR3 DNA reads TGTGCCAGCAGCAAAGGACAGGGCTCCCCTGGGGCCAACGTCCTGACTTTC. Translation gives CASSKGQGSPGANVLTF.

This chain links TRBV28 with TRBJ2-4, with D perhaps matching TRBD2 (6 bases). V lost 3 bases and J 10 bases, leaving 13 bases between the germline ends. This CDR3 comprises 13 residues. The germline gives CDR1 MDHEN, CDR2 SYDVKM. CDR3 region: CASSLGLERIQYF. The CDR3 nucleotides are TGTGCCAGCAGTTTGGGACTGGAGCGGATTCAGTACTTC.

A single count supports this clonotype. The chain joins TRBV27 to TRBJ2-3; 8 positions agree with TRBD2. The ends lost 5 bases at V and 6 bases at J; junction bases unmatched: 4. Germline assignment: CDR1 MNHEY and CDR2 SMNVEV (reference sequence). CDR3 length: 13 residues. CDR3 nucleotide sequence: TGTGCCAGCAGTAGCGGGAGCTGGGATACGCAGTATTTT. This translates into CASSSGSWDTQYF.

This clonotype was counted a few times. This chain joins TRBV20-1 and TRBJ2-1, with a possible D match to TRBD2 (6 bases). The germline CDR1 and CDR2 sequences are DFQATT and SNEGSKA (reference sequence). This CDR3 has 14 residues. Trimming removed 2 bases from V and 4 bases from J, with 12 bases in between. The CDR3: CSARRRDFYNEQFF. Here the CDR3 DNA reads TGCAGTGCTAGAAGGCGGGACTTTTACAATGAGCAGTTCTTC.